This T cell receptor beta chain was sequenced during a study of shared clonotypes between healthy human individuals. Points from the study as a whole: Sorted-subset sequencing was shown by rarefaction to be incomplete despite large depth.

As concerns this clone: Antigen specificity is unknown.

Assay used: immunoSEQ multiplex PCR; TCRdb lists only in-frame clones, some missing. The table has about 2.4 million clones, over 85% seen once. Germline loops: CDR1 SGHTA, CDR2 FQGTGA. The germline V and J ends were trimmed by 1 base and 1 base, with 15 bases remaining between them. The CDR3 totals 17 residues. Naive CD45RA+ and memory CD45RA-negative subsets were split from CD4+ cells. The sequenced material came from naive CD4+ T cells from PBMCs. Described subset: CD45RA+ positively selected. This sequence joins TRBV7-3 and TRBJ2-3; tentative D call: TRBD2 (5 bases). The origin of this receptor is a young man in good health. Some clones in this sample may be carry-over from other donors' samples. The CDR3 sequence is CASSLMGIAQRTDTQYF. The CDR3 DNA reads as TGTGCCAGCAGCTTAATGGGGATAGCGCAGCGCACAGATACGCAGTATTTT.